Following are 22 T cell receptor beta chains from one sample sequenced in a study of blood T cell repertoires in COVID-19 (dated by TCRdb to 2018 to 2021). The library came from the immunoSEQ multiplex PCR assay. The clones in this table, taken by TCRdb from immuneACCESS, are in-frame only. Not every clone is retained; where verified, under half of the shortfall comes from an unresolved V gene, and the cause of the rest is unknown. This sample holds approximately 440,000 clones; about 92% were observed only once. Jointly, the top ten make up around 0.6% of the sample. Sequenced: PBMCs or T cells enriched from blood (not recorded which). These receptors were collected from a man between 18 and 35 years old who had recovered from COVID-19.

The genes are TRBV2 and TRBJ1-1; 7 nucleotides line up with TRBD1. With 3 bases clipped from V and 1 base from J, the junction kept 2 bases outside the gene matches. The CDR3 loop spans 14 amino acids. Germline lookup yields CDR1 SNHLY and CDR2 FYNNEI. Written as DNA, the CDR3 is TGTGCCAGCAGTGACAAGGGGGCGAACACTGAAGCTTTCTTT. Its protein is CASSDKGANTEAFF.

The chain is built from TRBV18 and TRBJ1-1, with no clear D. The CDR3 runs to 12 residues. V was clipped by 6 bases and J by 7 bases, with 12 bases between them. Germline V gene sequence: CDR1 KGHSH, CDR2 LQKENI. CDR3 in DNA: TGTGCCAGCTCCGCGGGAGGGTTTGAAGCTTTCTTT. This gives the protein CASSAGGFEAFF.

The chain employs TRBV28 and TRBJ1-2; 8 nucleotides agree with TRBD1. Trimming removed 6 bases from V and 9 bases from J; junction bases left unmatched: 9. The CDR3 covers 13 residues. Germline V gene lookup returns CDR1 MDHEN and CDR2 SYDVKM. As DNA, the CDR3 is TGTGCCAGCAGCCAGGGACAGGTAGTAAGCTACACCTTC. Its translation: CASSQGQVVSYTF.

This chain connects TRBV28 to TRBJ2-1; 7 bases map to TRBD2. From germline, CDR1 is MDHEN and CDR2 SYDVKM. The CDR3 spans 15 residues. Unmatched junction bases numbered 6, after V lost 7 bases and J lost 0 bases. CDR3 DNA: TGTGCCAGCACGGAGGGAGGGAGCTCCTACAATGAGCAGTTCTTC. It yields the protein CASTEGGSSYNEQFF.

J is TRBJ1-4 and V is TRBV5-5; D not resolved. The CDR3 covers 15 residues. Germline assignment: CDR1 SGHKS and CDR2 YYEKEE (reference sequence). With 5 bases removed from V and 5 bases from J, the gap between germline ends came to 16 bases. The CDR3: CASRTQAQANEKLFF. The CDR3 coding sequence is TGTGCCAGCAGAACCCAGGCCCAGGCGAATGAAAAACTGTTTTTT.

This clone was counted only a few times. V usage is TRBV10-1 and J usage is TRBJ1-4; possible D gene TRBD1, 5 bases. Per the germline V gene, CDR1 is WNHNN and CDR2 is SYGVQD (reference sequence). The CDR3 has 14 amino acids. V was trimmed by 3 bases and J by 7 bases, leaving 12 bases between them. CDR3 nucleotides: TGCGCCAGCAGTGATTTCAGGGATCGTGAAAAACTGTTTTTT. Its translation is CASSDFRDREKLFF.

The V and J genes are TRBV3-1 (or the pseudogene TRBV3-2) and TRBJ2-7, with TRBD2 matching 8 bases. The V and J ends lost 3 bases and 2 bases, in that order; junction bases with no gene match: 6. The CDR3 totals 15 residues. CDR1 and CDR2 (germline): LGHDT, YNNKEL (reference sequence). CDR3 residues: CASSHRTSGAYEQYF. As DNA, the CDR3 is TGTGCCAGCAGCCATCGTACTAGCGGAGCCTACGAGCAGTACTTC.

The chain recombines TRBV19 with TRBJ2-5, with 7 bases that match TRBD1. V was pared by 3 bases and J by 5 bases, with 6 bases of the junction left unmatched. The CDR3 loop spans 14 amino acids. Per germline, CDR1 LNHDA and CDR2 SQIVND (reference sequence). The CDR3 spells CASSIEGGGETQYF. The DNA of the CDR3 is TGTGCCAGTAGTATTGAAGGGGGCGGCGAGACCCAGTACTTC.

V and J are TRBV3-1 (or the pseudogene TRBV3-2) and TRBJ1-6; 7 bases match TRBD1. Germline CDR1 LGHDT, CDR2 YNNKEL (reference sequence). V dropped 5 bases and J dropped 7; count of bases not matched to a gene: 5. This CDR3 comprises 14 residues. The CDR3 region has the DNA TGTGCCAGCAGCTTGGACAGGAAGAATTCACCCCTCCACTTT. Protein: CASSLDRKNSPLHF.

The V call is TRBV5-4, the J call TRBJ2-3, with 12 bases that match TRBD2. Germline V gives CDR1 SGHNT, CDR2 YYREEE (reference sequence). V gave up 7 bases and J gave up 6 bases; unmatched junction bases: 3. This CDR3 is built from 13 residues. The CDR3 here is CASRLAGVDTQYF. CDR3 bases: TGTGCCAGCCGACTAGCGGGAGTCGATACGCAGTATTTT.

The chain carries TRBV29-1 and TRBJ1-1; weak D call: TRBD1 (6 bases). Germline loops: CDR1 SQVTM, CDR2 ANQGSEA. This CDR3 contains 14 residues. V lost 0 bases and J lost 1, with 9 bases in between. CDR3 sequence: CSVEDQGWNTEAFF. DNA for the CDR3: TGCAGCGTTGAAGATCAGGGGTGGAACACTGAAGCTTTCTTT.

The rearrangement uses TRBV24-1 and TRBJ1-2, with TRBD1 as a possible D gene (6 bases). The V end was cut by 4 bases, the J end by 8 bases, with 10 bases between. CDR1 is KGHDR, CDR2 SFDVKD, per germline. This CDR3 contains 12 residues. CDR3 sequence reads: CATSEGARGYTF. CDR3 DNA sequence: TGTGCCACCAGTGAGGGGGCAAGGGGCTACACCTTC.

The V call is TRBV4-1, the J call TRBJ2-4; 7 bases align to TRBD1. The CDR3 runs 17 residues. In germline, CDR1 is MGHRA, CDR2 YSYEKL. Trimming at V came to 3 bases and at J to 0 bases, leaving 8 bases not matched to a gene. For the CDR3, the DNA is TGCGCCAGCAGCCACCGGACAGGCGATTTAGCCAAAAACATTCAGTACTTC. Translation: CASSHRTGDLAKNIQYF.

CDR3 sequence: CAWSGAREKLFF. In DNA, the CDR3 is TGTGCCTGGAGTGGTGCGAGGGAAAAACTGTTTTTT. V gene TRBV30 combines with J gene TRBJ1-4; D is uncertain. CDR3 length equals 12 residues. V was pared by 1 base and J by 8 bases, with 8 bases between. The germline V gene has CDR1 GTSNPN and CDR2 SVGIG (reference sequence).

This sequence joins TRBV27 and TRBJ2-7; possible D gene TRBD1, 6 bases. The V end was cut by 6 bases, the J end by 2 bases, with 17 bases between. The CDR3 extends over 15 amino acids. Germline-derived CDR1 and CDR2 are MNHEY and SMNVEV (reference sequence). The CDR3, as DNA: TGTGCCAGCAGATCTGACAGGAGGCCGCCCTACGAGCAGTACTTC. It encodes CASRSDRRPPYEQYF.

V gene TRBV5-1 combines with J gene TRBJ2-2; 8 bases are a match to TRBD2. Germline V gene lookup returns CDR1 SGHRS and CDR2 YFSETQ. There are 19 residues in the CDR3. The J segment lost 0 bases and the V segment lost 4 bases, leaving 14 bases of the junction unmatched. CDR3 in DNA: TGCGCCAGCAGCCTCCCGAGGGCGGGGGGAGGCACGAACACCGGGGAGCTGTTTTTT. This translates into CASSLPRAGGGTNTGELFF. Looking up the rest from reference TRBV5-1 and TRBJ2-2 gives the full variable domain: KAGVTQTPRYLIKTRGQQVTLSCSPISGHRSVSWYQQTPGQGLQFLFEYFSETQRNKGNFPGRFSGRQFSNSRSEMNVSTLELGDSALYLCASSLPRAGGGTNTGELFFGEGSRLTVL.

The CDR3 protein is CASSADRGFGNQPQHF. The CDR3 bases are TGTGCCAGCAGTGCTGACAGGGGGTTCGGCAATCAGCCCCAGCATTTT. The chain joins TRBV6-1 to TRBJ1-5; TRBD1 matches at 9 bases. V was pared by 4 bases and J by 2 bases, with 6 bases of the junction left unmatched. This CDR3 spans 16 amino acids. Looked up from germline, CDR1 is MNHNS and CDR2 is SASEGT.

This chain connects TRBV29-1 to TRBJ1-1; 11 bases fit TRBD1. The CDR3 runs to 14 residues. The germline V gene encodes CDR1 SQVTM and CDR2 ANQGSEA. Losses at the gene ends were 5 bases for V and 6 bases for J; bases not matched to a gene: 8. The CDR3 bases are TGCAGCGTTTCGGACAGGGGGCAGTTAGCTGAAGCTTTCTTT. Its protein product is CSVSDRGQLAEAFF.

The chain joins TRBV15 to TRBJ1-3; D is possibly TRBD1 (5 bases). The germline V gene encodes CDR1 LNHNV and CDR2 YYDKDF (reference sequence). The CDR3 consists of 17 residues. The V end was cut by 2 bases, the J end by 4 bases, with 18 bases between. For the CDR3, the DNA is TGTGCCACCAGCAGATCTCAATTCCAGGGTGTCGGAAACACCATATATTTT. The encoded protein is CATSRSQFQGVGNTIYF.

This chain connects TRBV13 to TRBJ2-7, with 7 bases lining up with TRBD1. V lost 5 bases to trimming and J lost 1 base; unmatched junction nucleotides: 11. Germline assignment: CDR1 PRHDT and CDR2 FYEKMQ (reference sequence). The CDR3 has 16 amino acids. CDR3 sequence reads: CASSPRGKTTSYEQYF. In DNA form, the CDR3 reads TGTGCCAGCAGCCCCAGGGGGAAGACTACTTCCTACGAGCAGTACTTC.

V and J are TRBV29-1 and TRBJ2-7; tentative D call: TRBD1 (6 bases). Germline CDR1 SQVTM, CDR2 ANQGSEA. V lost 6 bases, J lost 6 bases, and 9 bases lay in between. This CDR3 is 10 amino acids long. The CDR3 spells CSVQGSEQYF. The DNA of the CDR3 is TGCAGCGTACAGGGTTCCGAGCAGTACTTC.

The V and J genes are TRBV5-4 and TRBJ2-5; TRBD2 aligns across 7 bases. CDR3 size: 15 residues. CDR1 SGHNT and CDR2 YYREEE come from the germline V gene (reference sequence). V shed 4 bases and J 1 base; nucleotides not matched to a gene: 7. In DNA, the CDR3 is TGTGCCAGCAGCCCAAGCGGGGTGGGCCAAGAGACCCAGTACTTC. Translating gives CASSPSGVGQETQYF.